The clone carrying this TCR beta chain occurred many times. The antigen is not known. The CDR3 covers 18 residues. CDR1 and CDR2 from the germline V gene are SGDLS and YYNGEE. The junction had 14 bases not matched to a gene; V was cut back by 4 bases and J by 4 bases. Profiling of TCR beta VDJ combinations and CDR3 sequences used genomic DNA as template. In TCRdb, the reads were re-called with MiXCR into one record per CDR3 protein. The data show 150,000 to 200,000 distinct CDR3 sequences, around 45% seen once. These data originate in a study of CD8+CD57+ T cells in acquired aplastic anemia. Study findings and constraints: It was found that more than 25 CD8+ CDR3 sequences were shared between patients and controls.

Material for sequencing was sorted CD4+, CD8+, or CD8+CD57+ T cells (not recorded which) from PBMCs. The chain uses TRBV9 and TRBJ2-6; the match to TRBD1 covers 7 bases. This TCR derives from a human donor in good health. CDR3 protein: CASSYQTGTFSGANVLTF. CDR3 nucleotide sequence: TGTGCCAGCAGCTATCAGACAGGGACCTTCTCCGGGGCCAACGTCCTGACTTTC. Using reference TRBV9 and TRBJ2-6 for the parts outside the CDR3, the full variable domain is DSGVTQTPKHLITATGQRVTLRCSPRSGDLSVYWYQQSLDQGLQFLIQYYNGEERAKGNILERFSAQQFPDLHSELNLSSLELGDSALYFCASSYQTGTFSGANVLTFGAGSRLTVL.